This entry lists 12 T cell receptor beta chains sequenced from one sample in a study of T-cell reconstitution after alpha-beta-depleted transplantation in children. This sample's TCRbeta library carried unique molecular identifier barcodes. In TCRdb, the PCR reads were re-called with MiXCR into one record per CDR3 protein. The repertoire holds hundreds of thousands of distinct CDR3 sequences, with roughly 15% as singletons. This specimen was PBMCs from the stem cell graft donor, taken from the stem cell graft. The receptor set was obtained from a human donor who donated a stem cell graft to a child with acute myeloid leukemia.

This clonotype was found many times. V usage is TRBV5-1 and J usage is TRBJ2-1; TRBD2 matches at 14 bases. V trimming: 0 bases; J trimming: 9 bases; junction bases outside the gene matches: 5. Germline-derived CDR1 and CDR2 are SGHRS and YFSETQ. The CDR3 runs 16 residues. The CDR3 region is CASSLVSGLAGVEQFF. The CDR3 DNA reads TGCGCCAGCAGCTTGGTGTCGGGACTAGCGGGGGTTGAGCAGTTCTTC.

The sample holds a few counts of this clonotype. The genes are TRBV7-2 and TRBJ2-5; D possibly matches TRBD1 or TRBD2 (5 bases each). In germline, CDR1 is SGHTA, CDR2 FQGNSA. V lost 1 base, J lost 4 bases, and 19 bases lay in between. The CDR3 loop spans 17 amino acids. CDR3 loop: CASSLGAFPGRGETQYF. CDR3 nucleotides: TGTGCCAGCAGCTTAGGGGCCTTCCCGGGACGAGGAGAGACCCAGTACTTC.

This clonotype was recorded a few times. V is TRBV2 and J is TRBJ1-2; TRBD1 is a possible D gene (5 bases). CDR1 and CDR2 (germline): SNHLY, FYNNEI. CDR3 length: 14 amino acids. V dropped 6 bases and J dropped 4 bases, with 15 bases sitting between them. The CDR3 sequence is CASRDMGGTYGYTF. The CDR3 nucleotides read TGTGCCAGCAGAGATATGGGGGGGACCTATGGCTACACCTTC.

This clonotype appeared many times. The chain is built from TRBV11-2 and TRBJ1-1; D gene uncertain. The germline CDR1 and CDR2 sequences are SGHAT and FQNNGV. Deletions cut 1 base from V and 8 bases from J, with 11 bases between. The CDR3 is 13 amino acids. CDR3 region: CASSLGGVKEAFF. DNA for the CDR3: TGTGCCAGCAGCTTAGGCGGGGTGAAGGAAGCTTTCTTT.

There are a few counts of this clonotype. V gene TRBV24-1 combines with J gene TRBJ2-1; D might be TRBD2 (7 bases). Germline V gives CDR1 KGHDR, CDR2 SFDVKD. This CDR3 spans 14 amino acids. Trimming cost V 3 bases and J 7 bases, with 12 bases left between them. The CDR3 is CATSDVGGLNEQFF. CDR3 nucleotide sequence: TGTGCCACCAGTGATGTGGGGGGGCTGAATGAGCAGTTCTTC.

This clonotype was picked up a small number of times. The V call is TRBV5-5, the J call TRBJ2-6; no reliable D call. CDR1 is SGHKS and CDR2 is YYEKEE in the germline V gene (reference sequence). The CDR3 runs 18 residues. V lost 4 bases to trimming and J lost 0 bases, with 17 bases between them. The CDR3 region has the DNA TGTGCCAGCAGCCCCGACGCTGTCCCCCTCTCTGGGGCCAACGTCCTGACTTTC. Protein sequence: CASSPDAVPLSGANVLTF. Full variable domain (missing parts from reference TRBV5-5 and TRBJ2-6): DAGVTQSPTHLIKTRGQQVTLRCSPISGHKSVSWYQQVLGQGPQFIFQYYEKEERGRGNFPDRFSARQFPNYSSELNVNALLLGDSALYLCASSPDAVPLSGANVLTFGAGSRLTVL.

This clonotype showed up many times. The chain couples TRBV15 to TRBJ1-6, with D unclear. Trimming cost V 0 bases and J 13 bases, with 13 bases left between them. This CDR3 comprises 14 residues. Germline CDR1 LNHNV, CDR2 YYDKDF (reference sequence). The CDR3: CATSRDPSGIPLHF. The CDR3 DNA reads TGTGCCACCAGCAGAGATCCCTCGGGGATTCCCCTCCACTTT.

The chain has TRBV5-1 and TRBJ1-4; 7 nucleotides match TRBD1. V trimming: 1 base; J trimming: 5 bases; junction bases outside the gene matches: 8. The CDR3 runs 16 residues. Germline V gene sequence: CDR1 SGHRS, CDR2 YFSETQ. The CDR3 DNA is TGCGCCAGCAGCTTGAGCGGGTACAGGGGCAATGAAAAACTGTTTTTT. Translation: CASSLSGYRGNEKLFF.

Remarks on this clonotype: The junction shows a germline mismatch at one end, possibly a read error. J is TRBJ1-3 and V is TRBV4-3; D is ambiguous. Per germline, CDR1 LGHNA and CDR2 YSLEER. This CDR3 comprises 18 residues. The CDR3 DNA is TGCGCCAGCAGCCAAGCTCCGGCCGGGCAGCCCTCTGGAAACTCCATATATTTT. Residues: CASSQAPAGQPSGNSIYF.

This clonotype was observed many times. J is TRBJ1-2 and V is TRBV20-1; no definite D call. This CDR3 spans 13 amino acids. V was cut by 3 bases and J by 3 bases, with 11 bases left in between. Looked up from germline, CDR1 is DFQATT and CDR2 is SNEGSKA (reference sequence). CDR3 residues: CSARPVGYYGYTF. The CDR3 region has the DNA TGCAGTGCTAGGCCTGTGGGCTACTATGGCTACACCTTC.

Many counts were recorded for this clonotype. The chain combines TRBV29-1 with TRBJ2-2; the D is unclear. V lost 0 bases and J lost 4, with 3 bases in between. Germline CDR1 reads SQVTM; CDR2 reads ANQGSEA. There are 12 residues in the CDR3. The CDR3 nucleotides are TGCAGCGTTGAAGATATCACCGGGGAGCTGTTTTTT. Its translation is CSVEDITGELFF.

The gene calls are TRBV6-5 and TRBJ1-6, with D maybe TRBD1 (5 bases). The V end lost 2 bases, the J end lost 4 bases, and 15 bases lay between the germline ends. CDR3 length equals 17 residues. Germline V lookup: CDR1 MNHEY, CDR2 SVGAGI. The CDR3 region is CASSYLPGPLYNSPLHF. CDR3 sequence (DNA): TGTGCCAGCAGTTACCTCCCGGGACCACTATATAATTCACCCCTCCACTTT.